Listed below are T cell receptor beta chains from one sample, sequenced in a study of shared clonotypes between healthy human individuals. Using immunoSEQ multiplex PCR, the repertoire was profiled, and TCRdb retains in-frame clones only, with some absent. The sample yields roughly 2.5 million clones, approximately 92% seen once. Input material: naive CD4+ T cells sorted from blood. The receptors originated from a man between 18 and 29 years old in good health. Each CDR3 is given with its conserved first and last residue. D genes are given only for firm matches. Size is omitted from some rows. Given values are once, few, many or a class for expanded clones.

CDR3 protein: CASSERGPGELFF
CDR3 DNA: TGTGCCAGCAGTGAGCGGGGGCCCGGGGAGCTGTTTTTT
V gene: TRBV6-1
J gene: TRBJ2-2
D gene: NA
clone size: NA

CDR3 protein: CAWVAGYDEQYF
CDR3 DNA: TGTGCCTGGGTAGCGGGATACGACGAGCAGTACTTC
V gene: TRBV30
J gene: TRBJ2-7
D gene: TRBD2
clone size: NA

CDR3 protein: CASSESSGIEGGYTF
CDR3 DNA: TGTGCCAGCAGTGAATCTTCAGGGATAGAGGGAGGCTACACCTTC
V gene: TRBV25-1
J gene: TRBJ1-2
D gene: NA
clone size: once

CDR3 protein: CASSQDAGTLRGLNTEAFF
CDR3 DNA: TGCGCCAGCAGCCAAGATGCGGGGACTCTCCGGGGATTGAACACTGAAGCTTTCTTT
V gene: TRBV4-1
J gene: TRBJ1-1
D gene: NA
clone size: NA

CDR3 protein: CASSLTSGGAGEQFF
CDR3 DNA: TGTGCCAGCAGTTTGACTAGCGGGGGGGCAGGTGAGCAGTTCTTC
V gene: TRBV28
J gene: TRBJ2-1
D gene: TRBD2
clone size: once

CDR3 protein: CASSLGVYEQYF
CDR3 DNA: TGTGCCAGCAGTCTGGGGGTCTACGAGCAGTACTTC
V gene: TRBV7-8
J gene: TRBJ2-7
D gene: NA
clone size: NA

CDR3 protein: CAIRGTSLNTGELFF
CDR3 DNA: TGTGCCATCAGGGGGACTTCTTTGAACACCGGGGAGCTGTTTTTT
V gene: TRBV10-3
J gene: TRBJ2-2
D gene: NA
clone size: NA

CDR3 protein: CASGSGTYNSPLHF
CDR3 DNA: TGTGCCAGCGGTTCAGGAACCTATAATTCACCCCTCCACTTT
V gene: TRBV28
J gene: TRBJ1-6
D gene: NA
clone size: NA

CDR3 protein: CASSLGGTGVELTEAFF
CDR3 DNA: TGTGCCAGCAGCTTGGGTGGGACAGGGGTGGAACTCACTGAAGCTTTCTTT
V gene: TRBV5-4
J gene: TRBJ1-1
D gene: TRBD1
clone size: NA

CDR3 protein: CASSSGGQGGADTQYF
CDR3 DNA: TGTGCCAGCAGTTCAGGTGGGCAAGGGGGCGCAGATACGCAGTATTTT
V gene: TRBV7-2
J gene: TRBJ2-3
D gene: TRBD1
clone size: NA

CDR3 protein: CASSLERASNEAFF
CDR3 DNA: TGCGCCAGCAGCTTGGAGAGGGCCTCAAATGAAGCTTTCTTT
V gene: TRBV5-1
J gene: TRBJ1-1
D gene: NA
clone size: few

CDR3 protein: CASRPQDRNTEAFF
CDR3 DNA: TGTGCCAGCAGACCCCAAGATCGAAACACAGAAGCTTTCTTT
V gene: TRBV6-6
J gene: TRBJ1-1
D gene: NA
clone size: NA

CDR3 protein: CASRVKGQMNTEAFF
CDR3 DNA: TGCGCCAGCAGGGTAAAAGGACAGATGAACACTGAAGCTTTCTTT
V gene: TRBV10-2
J gene: TRBJ1-1
D gene: NA
clone size: NA

CDR3 protein: CASNRGDFQPQHF
CDR3 DNA: TGTGCCAGCAATAGGGGGGACTTTCAGCCCCAGCATTTT
V gene: TRBV2
J gene: TRBJ1-5
D gene: NA
clone size: NA

CDR3 protein: CASSEGAGTEAFF
CDR3 DNA: TGTGCCAGCAGTGAGGGGGCCGGGACTGAAGCTTTCTTT
V gene: TRBV2
J gene: TRBJ1-1
D gene: NA
clone size: NA

CDR3 protein: CASSPDRVAYNEQFF
CDR3 DNA: TGTGCTAGCAGCCCAGACCGGGTGGCCTACAATGAGCAGTTCTTC
V gene: TRBV7-7
J gene: TRBJ2-1
D gene: NA
clone size: NA

CDR3 protein: CAWMVTGWGNEQFF
CDR3 DNA: TGTGCCTGGATGGTGACGGGGTGGGGCAATGAGCAGTTCTTC
V gene: TRBV30
J gene: TRBJ2-1
D gene: NA
clone size: once

CDR3 protein: CASSLDFFSGNTIYF
CDR3 DNA: TGTGCCAGCAGCTTGGACTTTTTCTCTGGAAACACCATATATTTT
V gene: TRBV7-2
J gene: TRBJ1-3
D gene: NA
clone size: NA

CDR3 protein: CASSSSGGAPGTQYF
CDR3 DNA: TGTGCCAGCAGCTCCAGCGGGGGGGCTCCCGGGACCCAGTACTTC
V gene: TRBV11-2
J gene: TRBJ2-5
D gene: TRBD2
clone size: NA

CDR3 protein: CASSEGTVRGVSPLHF
CDR3 DNA: TGTGCCAGCAGTGAAGGGACAGTGCGGGGGGTATCACCCCTCCACTTT
V gene: TRBV6-1
J gene: TRBJ1-6
D gene: NA
clone size: NA

CDR3 protein: CSGRSSGANVLTF
CDR3 DNA: TGCAGCGGAAGAAGCTCTGGGGCCAACGTCCTGACTTTC
V gene: TRBV29-1
J gene: TRBJ2-6
D gene: NA
clone size: NA

CDR3 protein: CAWNVQVANYGYTF
CDR3 DNA: TGTGCCTGGAATGTGCAGGTCGCCAACTATGGCTACACCTTC
V gene: TRBV30
J gene: TRBJ1-2
D gene: NA
clone size: few

CDR3 protein: CASSLSPRTSGSVADTQYF
CDR3 DNA: TGTGCCAGCAGTTTATCCCCTCGGACTAGCGGGAGCGTCGCAGATACGCAGTATTTT
V gene: TRBV27
J gene: TRBJ2-3
D gene: TRBD2
clone size: NA

CDR3 protein: CASSLDGTGFAFF
CDR3 DNA: TGTGCCAGCAGCTTAGATGGGACAGGGTTCGCTTTCTTT
V gene: TRBV11-2
J gene: TRBJ1-1
D gene: TRBD1
clone size: NA

CDR3 protein: CASSLNFGAGGEQYF
CDR3 DNA: TGTGCCAGCAGCTTGAATTTCGGAGCGGGAGGCGAGCAGTACTTC
V gene: TRBV7-2
J gene: TRBJ2-7
D gene: TRBD2
clone size: NA

CDR3 protein: CASRGLGNTIYF
CDR3 DNA: TGTGCCAGCAGGGGTTTGGGAAACACCATATATTTT
V gene: TRBV6-5
J gene: TRBJ1-3
D gene: NA
clone size: NA

CDR3 protein: CASAKYDGLAYEQYF
CDR3 DNA: TGTGCCAGTGCCAAATATGACGGACTCGCCTACGAGCAGTACTTC
V gene: TRBV19
J gene: TRBJ2-7
D gene: NA
clone size: NA